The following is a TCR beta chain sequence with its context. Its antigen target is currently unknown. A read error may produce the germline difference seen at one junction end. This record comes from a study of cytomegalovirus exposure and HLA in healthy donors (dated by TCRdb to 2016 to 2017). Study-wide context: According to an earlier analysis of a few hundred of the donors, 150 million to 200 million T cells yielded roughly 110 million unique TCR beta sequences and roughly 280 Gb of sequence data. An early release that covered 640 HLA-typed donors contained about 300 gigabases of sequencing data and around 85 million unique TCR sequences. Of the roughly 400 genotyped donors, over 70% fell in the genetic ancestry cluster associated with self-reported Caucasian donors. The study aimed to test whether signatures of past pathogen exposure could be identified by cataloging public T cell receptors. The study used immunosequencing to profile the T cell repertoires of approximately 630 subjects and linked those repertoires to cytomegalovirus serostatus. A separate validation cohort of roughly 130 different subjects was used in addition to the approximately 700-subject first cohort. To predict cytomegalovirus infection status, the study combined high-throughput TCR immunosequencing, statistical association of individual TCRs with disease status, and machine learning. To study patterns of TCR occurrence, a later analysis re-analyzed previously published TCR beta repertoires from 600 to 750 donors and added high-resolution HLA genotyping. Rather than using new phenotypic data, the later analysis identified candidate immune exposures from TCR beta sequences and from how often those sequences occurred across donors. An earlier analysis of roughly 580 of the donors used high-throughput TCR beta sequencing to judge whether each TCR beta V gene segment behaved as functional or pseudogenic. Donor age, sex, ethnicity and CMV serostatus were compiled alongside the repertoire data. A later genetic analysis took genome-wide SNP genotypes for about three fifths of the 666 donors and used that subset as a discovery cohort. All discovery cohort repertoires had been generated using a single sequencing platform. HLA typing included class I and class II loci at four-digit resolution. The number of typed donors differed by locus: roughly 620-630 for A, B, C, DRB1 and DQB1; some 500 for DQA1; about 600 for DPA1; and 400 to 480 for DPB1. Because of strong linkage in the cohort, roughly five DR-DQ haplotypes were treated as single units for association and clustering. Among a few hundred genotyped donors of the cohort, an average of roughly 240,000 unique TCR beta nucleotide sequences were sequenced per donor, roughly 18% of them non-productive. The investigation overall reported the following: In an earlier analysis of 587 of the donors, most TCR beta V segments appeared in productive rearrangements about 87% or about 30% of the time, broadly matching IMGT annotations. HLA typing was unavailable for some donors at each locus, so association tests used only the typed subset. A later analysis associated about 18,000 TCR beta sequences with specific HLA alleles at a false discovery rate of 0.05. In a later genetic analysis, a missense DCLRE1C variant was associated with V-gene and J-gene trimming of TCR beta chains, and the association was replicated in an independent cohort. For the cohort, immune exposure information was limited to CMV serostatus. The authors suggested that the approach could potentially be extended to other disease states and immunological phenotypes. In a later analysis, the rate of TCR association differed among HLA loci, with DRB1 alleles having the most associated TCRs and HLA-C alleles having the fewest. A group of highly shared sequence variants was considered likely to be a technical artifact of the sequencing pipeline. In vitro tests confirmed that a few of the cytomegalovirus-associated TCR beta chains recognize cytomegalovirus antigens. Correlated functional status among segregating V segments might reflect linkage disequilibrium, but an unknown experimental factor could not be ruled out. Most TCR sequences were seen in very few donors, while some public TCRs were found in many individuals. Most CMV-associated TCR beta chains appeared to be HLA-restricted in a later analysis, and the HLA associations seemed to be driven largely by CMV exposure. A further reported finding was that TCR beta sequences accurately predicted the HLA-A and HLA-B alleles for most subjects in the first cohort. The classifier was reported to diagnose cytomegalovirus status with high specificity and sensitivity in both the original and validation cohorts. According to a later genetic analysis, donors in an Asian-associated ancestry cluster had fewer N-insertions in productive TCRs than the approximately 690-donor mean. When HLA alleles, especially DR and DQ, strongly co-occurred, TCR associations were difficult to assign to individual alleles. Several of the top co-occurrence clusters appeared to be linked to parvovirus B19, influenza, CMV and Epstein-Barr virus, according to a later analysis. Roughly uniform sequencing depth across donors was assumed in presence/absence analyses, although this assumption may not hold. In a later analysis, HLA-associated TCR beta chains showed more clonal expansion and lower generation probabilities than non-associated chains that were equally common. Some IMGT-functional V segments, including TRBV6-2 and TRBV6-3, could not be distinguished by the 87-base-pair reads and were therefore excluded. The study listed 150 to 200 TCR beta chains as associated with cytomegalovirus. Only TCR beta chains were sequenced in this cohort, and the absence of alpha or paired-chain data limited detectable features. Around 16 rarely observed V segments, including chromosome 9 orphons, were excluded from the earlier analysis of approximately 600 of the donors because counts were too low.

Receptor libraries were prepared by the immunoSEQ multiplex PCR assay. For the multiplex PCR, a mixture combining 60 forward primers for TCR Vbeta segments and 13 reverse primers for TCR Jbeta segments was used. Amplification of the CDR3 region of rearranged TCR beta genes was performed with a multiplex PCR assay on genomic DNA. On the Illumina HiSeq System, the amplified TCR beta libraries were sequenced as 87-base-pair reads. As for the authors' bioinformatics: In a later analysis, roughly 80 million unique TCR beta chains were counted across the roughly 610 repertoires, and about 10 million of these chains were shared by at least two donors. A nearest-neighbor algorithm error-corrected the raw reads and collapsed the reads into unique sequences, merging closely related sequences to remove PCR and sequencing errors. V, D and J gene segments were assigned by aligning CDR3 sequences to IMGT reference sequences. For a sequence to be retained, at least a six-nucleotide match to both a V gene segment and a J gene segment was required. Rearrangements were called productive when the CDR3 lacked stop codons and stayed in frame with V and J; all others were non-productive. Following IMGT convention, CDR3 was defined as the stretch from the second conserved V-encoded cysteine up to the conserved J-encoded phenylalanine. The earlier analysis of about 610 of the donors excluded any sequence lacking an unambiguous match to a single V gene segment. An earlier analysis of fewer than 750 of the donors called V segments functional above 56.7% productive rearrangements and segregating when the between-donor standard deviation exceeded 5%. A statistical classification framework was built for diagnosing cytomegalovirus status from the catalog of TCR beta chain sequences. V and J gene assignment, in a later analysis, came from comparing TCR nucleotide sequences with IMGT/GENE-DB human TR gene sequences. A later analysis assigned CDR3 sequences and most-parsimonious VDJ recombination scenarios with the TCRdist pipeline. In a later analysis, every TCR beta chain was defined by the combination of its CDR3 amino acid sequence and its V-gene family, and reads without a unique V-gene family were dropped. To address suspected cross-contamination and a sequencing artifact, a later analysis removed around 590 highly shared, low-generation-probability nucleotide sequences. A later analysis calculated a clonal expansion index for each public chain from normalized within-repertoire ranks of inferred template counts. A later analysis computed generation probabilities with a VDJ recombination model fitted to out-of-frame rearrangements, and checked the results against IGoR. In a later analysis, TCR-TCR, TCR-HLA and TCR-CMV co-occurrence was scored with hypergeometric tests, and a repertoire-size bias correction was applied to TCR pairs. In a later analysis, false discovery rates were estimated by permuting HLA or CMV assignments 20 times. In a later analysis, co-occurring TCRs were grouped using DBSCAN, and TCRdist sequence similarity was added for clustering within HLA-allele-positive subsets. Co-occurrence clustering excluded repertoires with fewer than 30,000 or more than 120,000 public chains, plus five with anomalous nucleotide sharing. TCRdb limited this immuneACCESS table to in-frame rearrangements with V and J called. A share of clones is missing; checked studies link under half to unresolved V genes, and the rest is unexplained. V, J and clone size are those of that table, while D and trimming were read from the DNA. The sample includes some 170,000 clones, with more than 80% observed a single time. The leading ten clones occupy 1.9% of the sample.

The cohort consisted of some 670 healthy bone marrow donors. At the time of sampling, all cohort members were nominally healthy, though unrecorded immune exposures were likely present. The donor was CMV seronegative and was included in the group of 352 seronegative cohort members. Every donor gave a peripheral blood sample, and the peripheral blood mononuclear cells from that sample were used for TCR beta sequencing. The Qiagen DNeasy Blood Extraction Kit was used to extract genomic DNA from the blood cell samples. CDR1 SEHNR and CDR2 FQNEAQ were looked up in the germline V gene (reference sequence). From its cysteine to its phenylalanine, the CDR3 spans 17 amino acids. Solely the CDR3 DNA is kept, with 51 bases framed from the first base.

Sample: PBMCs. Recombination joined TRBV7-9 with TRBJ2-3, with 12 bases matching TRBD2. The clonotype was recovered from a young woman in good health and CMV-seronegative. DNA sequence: TGTTCCAGCAGCCCCCTGAGACTAGCGGGAGTAACAGATACGCAGTATTTT. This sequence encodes CSSSPLRLAGVTDTQYF.